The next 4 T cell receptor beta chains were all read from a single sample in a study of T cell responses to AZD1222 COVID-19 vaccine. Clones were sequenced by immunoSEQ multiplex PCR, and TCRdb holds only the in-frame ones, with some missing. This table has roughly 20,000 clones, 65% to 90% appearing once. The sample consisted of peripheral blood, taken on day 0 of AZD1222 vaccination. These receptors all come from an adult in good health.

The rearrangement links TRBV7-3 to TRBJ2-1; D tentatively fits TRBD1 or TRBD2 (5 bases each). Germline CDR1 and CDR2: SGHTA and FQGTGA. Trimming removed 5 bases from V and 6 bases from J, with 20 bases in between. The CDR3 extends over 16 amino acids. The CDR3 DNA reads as TGTGCCAGCAGCCCGAGGGGCGGGTCTCCTTCCAATGAGCAGTTCTTC. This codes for CASSPRGGSPSNEQFF.

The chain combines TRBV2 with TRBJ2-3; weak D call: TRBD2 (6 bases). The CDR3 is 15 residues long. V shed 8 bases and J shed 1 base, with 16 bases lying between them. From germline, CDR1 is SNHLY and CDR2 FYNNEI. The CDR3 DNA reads TGTGCCAGCCATCGGCGGGGTTCTGGCACAGATACGCAGTATTTT. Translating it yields CASHRRGSGTDTQYF. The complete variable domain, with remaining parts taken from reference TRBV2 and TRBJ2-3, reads EPEVTQTPSHQVTQMGQEVILRCVPISNHLYFYWYRQILGQKVEFLVSFYNNEISEKSEIFDDQFSVERPDGSNFTLKIRSTKLEDSAMYFCASHRRGSGTDTQYFGPGTRLTVL.

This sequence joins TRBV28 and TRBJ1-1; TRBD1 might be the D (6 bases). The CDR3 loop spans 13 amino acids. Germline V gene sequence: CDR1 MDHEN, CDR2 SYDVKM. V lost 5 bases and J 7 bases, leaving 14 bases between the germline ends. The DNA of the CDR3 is TGTGCCAGCAGTCTCACGAACAGGGTTGAAGCTTTCTTT. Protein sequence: CASSLTNRVEAFF. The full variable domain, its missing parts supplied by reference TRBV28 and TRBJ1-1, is DVKVTQSSRYLVKRTGEKVFLECVQDMDHENMFWYRQDPGLGLRLIYFSYDVKMKEKGDIPEGYSVSREKKERFSLILESASTNQTSMYLCASSLTNRVEAFFGQGTRLTVV.

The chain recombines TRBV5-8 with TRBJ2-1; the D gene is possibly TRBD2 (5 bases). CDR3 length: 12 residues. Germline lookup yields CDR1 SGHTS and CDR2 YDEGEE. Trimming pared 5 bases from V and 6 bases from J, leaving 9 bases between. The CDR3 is CASRVGSNEQFF. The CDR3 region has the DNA TGTGCCAGCAGGGTAGGGAGCAATGAGCAGTTCTTC.